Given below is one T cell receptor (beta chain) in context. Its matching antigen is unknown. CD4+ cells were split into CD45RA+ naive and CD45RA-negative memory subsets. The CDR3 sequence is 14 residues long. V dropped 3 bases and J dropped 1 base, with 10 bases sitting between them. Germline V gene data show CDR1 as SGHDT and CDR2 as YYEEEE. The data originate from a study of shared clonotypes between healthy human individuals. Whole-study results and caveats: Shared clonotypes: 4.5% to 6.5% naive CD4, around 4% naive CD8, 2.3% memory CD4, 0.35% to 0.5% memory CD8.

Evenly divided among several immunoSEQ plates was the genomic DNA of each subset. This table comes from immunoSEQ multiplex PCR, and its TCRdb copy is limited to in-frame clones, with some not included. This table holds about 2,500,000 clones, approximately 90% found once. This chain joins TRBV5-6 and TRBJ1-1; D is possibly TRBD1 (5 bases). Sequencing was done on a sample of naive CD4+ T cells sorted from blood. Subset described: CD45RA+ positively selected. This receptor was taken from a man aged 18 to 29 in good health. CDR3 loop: CASSSAGGNTEAFF. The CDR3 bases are TGTGCCAGCAGCTCGGCCGGGGGGAACACTGAAGCTTTCTTT.